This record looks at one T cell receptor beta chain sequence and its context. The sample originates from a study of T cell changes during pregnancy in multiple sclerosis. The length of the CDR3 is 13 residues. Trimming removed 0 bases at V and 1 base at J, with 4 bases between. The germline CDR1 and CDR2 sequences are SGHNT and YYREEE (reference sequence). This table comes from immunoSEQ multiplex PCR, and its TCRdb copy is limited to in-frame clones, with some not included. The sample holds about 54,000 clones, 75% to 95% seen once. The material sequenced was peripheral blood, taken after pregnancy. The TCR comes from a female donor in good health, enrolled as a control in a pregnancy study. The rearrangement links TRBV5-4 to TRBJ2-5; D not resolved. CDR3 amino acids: CASSLGSQETQYF. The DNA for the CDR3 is TGTGCCAGCAGCTTGGGCAGCCAAGAGACCCAGTACTTC.